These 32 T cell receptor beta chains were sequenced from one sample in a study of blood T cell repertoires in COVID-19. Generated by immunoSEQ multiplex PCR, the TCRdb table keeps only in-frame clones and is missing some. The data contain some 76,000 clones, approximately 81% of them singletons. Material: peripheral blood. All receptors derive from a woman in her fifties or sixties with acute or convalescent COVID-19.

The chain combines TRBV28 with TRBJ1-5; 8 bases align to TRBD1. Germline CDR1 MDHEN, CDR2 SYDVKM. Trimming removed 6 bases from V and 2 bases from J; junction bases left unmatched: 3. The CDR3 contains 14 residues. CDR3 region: CASRGTGGNQPQHF. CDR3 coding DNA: TGTGCCAGCAGGGGGACAGGCGGCAATCAGCCCCAGCATTTT. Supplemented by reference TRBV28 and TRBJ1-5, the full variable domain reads DVKVTQSSRYLVKRTGEKVFLECVQDMDHENMFWYRQDPGLGLRLIYFSYDVKMKEKGDIPEGYSVSREKKERFSLILESASTNQTSMYLCASRGTGGNQPQHFGDGTRLSIL.

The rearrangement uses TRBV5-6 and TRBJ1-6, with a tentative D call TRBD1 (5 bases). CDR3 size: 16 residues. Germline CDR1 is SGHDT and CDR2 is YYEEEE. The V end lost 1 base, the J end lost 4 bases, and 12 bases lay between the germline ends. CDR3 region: CASSLISGRYNSPLHF. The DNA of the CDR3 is TGTGCCAGCAGCTTGATCTCAGGGAGGTATAATTCACCCCTCCACTTT.

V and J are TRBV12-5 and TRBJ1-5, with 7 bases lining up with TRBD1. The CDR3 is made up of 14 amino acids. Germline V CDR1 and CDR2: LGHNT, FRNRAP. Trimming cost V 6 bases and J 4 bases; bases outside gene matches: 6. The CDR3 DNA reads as TGTGCTAGTGGCCCGGGACAGACTAATCAGCCCCAGCATTTT. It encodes CASGPGQTNQPQHF.

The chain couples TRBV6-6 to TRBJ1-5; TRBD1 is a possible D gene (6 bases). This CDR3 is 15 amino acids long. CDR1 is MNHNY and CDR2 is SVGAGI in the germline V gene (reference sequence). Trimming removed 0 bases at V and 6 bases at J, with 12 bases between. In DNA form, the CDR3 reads TGTGCCAGCAGTTACTCGCCAGGGGAGGGTCAGCCCCAGCATTTT. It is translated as CASSYSPGEGQPQHF.

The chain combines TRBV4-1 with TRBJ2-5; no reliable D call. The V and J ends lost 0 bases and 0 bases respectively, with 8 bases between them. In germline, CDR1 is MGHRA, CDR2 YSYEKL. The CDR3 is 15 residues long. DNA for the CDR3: TGCGCCAGCAGCCAAGATGACGACAACCAAGAGACCCAGTACTTC. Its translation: CASSQDDDNQETQYF.

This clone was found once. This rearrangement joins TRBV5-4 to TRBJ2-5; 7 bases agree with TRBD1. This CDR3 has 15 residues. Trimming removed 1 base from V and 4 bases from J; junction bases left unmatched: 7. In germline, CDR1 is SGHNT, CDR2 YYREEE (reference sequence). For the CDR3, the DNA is TGTGCCAGCAGCTTGAAGGGGGCGAGGCGAGAGACCCAGTACTTC. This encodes CASSLKGARRETQYF. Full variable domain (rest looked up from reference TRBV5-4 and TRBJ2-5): ETGVTQSPTHLIKTRGQQVTLRCSSQSGHNTVSWYQQALGQGPQFIFQYYREEENGRGNFPPRFSGLQFPNYSSELNVNALELDDSALYLCASSLKGARRETQYFGPGTRLLVL.

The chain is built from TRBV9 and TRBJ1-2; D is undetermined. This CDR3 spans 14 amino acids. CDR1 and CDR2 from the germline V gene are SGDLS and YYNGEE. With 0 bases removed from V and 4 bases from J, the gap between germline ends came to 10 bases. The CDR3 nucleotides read TGTGCCAGCAGCGTAGGTATAGCAAGCTATGGCTACACCTTC. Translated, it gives CASSVGIASYGYTF.

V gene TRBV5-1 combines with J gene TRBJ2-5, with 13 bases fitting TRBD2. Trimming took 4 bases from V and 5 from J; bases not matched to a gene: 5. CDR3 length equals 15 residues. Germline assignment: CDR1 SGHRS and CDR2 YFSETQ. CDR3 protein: CASSVGLAGFETQYF. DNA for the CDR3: TGCGCCAGCAGCGTGGGACTAGCGGGATTCGAGACCCAGTACTTC.

The CDR3 coding sequence is TGCGCCAGCAGCCCCTCGGGACAGCAAAATGAAAAACTGTTTTTT. It translates to CASSPSGQQNEKLFF. The genes are TRBV5-1 and TRBJ1-4; 7 positions match TRBD1. CDR1 is SGHRS and CDR2 is YFSETQ in the germline V gene. The CDR3 spans 15 residues. After removal of 4 bases from V and 5 bases from J, the junction contained 8 bases not matched to a gene.

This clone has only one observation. CDR3 protein: CASSLAGGGTGQTPLHF. As DNA, the CDR3 is TGTGCCAGCAGCTTAGCAGGTGGTGGGACAGGGCAGACACCCCTCCACTTT. The chain recombines TRBV7-9 with TRBJ1-6, with 9 bases that match TRBD1. Germline loops: CDR1 SEHNR, CDR2 FQNEAQ (reference sequence). The CDR3 has 17 residues. The J segment lost 11 bases and the V segment lost 0 bases, leaving 11 bases of the junction unmatched.

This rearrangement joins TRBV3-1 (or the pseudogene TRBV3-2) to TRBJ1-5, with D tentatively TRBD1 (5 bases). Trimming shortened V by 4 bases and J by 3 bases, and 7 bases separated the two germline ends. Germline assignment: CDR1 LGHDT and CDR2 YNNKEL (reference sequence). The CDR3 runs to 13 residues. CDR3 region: CASSRQFNQPQHF. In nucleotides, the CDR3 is TGTGCCAGCAGCCGACAGTTCAATCAGCCCCAGCATTTT.

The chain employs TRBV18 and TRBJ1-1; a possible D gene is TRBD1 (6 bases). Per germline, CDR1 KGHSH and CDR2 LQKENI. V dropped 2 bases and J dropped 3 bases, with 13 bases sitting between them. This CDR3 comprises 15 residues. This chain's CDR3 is CASSPIGRGYTEAFF. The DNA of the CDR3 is TGTGCCAGCTCACCAATCGGCAGGGGATACACTGAAGCTTTCTTT.

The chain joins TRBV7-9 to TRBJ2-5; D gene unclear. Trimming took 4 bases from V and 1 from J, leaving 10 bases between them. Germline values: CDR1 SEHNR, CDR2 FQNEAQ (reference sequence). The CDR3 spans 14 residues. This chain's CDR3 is CASSSLRSQETQYF. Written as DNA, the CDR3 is TGTGCCAGCAGCTCCCTAAGGAGCCAAGAGACCCAGTACTTC.

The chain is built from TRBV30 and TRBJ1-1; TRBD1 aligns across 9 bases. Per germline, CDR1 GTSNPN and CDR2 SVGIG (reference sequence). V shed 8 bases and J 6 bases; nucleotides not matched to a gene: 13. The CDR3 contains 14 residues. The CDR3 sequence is CALEFRGQGSEAFF. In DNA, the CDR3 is TGTGCCCTAGAATTTCGAGGACAGGGGTCTGAAGCTTTCTTT.

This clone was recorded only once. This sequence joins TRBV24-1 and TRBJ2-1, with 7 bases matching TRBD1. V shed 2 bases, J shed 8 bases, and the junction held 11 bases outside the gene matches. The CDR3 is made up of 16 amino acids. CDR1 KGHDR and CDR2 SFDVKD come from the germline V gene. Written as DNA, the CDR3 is TGTGCCACCAGTGATTCCTGGACTTCGCAGGGGGATGAGCAGTTCTTC. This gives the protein CATSDSWTSQGDEQFF.

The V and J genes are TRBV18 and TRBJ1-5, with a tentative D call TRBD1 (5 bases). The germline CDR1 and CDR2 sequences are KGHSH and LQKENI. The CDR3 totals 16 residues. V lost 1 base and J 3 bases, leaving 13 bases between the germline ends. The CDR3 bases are TGTGCCAGCTCACCACTGGGAGGGGTGAACAATCAGCCCCAGCATTTT. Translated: CASSPLGGVNNQPQHF.

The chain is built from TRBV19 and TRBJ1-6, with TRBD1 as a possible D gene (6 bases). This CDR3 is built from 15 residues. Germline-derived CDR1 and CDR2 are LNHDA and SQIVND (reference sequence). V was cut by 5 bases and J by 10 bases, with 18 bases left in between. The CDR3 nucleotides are TGTGCCAGTAGTGCCCACAGGGATGGGGACTCACCCCTCCACTTT. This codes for CASSAHRDGDSPLHF.

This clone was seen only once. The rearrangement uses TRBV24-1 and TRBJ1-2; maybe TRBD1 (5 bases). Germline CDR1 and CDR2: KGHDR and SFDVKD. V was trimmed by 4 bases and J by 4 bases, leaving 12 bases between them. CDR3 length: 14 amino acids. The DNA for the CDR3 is TGTGCCACCAGTGACCCGGGACTAGTCTATGGCTACACCTTC. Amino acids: CATSDPGLVYGYTF.

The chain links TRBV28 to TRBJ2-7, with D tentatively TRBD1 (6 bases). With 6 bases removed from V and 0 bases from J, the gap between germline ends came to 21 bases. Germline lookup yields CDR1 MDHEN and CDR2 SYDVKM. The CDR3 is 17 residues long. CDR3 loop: CASSSTGQRIFSYEQYF. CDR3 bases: TGTGCCAGCAGCTCTACGGGACAACGAATTTTCTCCTACGAGCAGTACTTC.

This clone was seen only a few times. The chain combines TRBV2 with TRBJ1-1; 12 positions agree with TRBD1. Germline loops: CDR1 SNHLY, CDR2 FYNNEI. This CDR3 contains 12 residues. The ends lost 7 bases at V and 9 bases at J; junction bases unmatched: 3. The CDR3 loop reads CASMRDRGQAFF. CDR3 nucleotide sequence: TGTGCCAGCATGAGGGACAGGGGGCAAGCTTTCTTT. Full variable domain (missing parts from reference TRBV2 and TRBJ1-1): EPEVTQTPSHQVTQMGQEVILRCVPISNHLYFYWYRQILGQKVEFLVSFYNNEISEKSEIFDDQFSVERPDGSNFTLKIRSTKLEDSAMYFCASMRDRGQAFFGQGTRLTVV.

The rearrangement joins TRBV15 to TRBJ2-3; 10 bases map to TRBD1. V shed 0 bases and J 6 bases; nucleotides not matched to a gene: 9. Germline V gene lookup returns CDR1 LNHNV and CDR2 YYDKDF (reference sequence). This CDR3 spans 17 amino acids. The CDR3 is CATSRELPGQGTDTQYF. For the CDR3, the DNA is TGTGCCACCAGCAGAGAACTCCCGGGACAGGGGACCGATACGCAGTATTTT.

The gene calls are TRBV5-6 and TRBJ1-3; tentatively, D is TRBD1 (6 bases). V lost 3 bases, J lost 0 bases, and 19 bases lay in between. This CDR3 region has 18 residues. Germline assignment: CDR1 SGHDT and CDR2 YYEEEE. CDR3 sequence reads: CASSWGEGQGYSGNTIYF. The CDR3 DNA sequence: TGTGCCAGCAGCTGGGGAGAGGGCCAGGGGTACTCTGGAAACACCATATATTTT.

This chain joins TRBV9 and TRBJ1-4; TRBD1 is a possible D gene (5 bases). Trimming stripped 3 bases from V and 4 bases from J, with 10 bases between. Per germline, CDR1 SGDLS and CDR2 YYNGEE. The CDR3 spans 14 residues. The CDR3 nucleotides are TGTGCCAGCAGCGCGACAGTGCGTAATGAAAAACTGTTTTTT. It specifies CASSATVRNEKLFF.

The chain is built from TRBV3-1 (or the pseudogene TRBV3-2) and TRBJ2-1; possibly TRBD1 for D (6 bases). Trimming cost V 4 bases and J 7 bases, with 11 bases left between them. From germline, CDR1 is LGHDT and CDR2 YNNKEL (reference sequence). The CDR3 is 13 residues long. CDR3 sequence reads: CASSLGQRNEQFF. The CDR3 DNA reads TGTGCCAGCAGCCTAGGACAGAGGAATGAGCAGTTCTTC.

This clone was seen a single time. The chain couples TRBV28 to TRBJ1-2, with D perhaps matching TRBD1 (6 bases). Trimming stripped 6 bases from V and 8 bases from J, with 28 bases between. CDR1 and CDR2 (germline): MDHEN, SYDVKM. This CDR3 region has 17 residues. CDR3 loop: CASRRTGGLPALDGYTF. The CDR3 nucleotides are TGTGCCAGCAGACGTACGGGGGGGCTCCCCGCCTTAGACGGCTACACCTTC.

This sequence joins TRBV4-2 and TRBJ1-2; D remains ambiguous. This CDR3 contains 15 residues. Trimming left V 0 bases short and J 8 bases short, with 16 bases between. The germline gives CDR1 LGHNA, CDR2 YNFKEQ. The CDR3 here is CASSQDLEVGWGYTF. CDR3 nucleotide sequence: TGTGCCAGCAGCCAAGATCTCGAGGTAGGCTGGGGCTACACCTTC.

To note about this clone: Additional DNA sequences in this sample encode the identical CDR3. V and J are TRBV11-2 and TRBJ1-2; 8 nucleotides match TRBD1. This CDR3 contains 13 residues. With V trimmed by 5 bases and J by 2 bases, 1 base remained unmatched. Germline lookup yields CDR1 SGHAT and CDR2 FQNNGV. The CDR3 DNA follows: TGTGCCAGCAGCCGACAGGGGAACTATGGCTACACCTTC. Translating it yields CASSRQGNYGYTF.

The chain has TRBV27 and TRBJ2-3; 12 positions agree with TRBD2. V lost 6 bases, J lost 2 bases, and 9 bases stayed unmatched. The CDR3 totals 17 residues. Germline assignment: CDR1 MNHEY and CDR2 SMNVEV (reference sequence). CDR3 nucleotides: TGTGCCAGCAGGCCTCTACTAGCGGGGGGACTCACAGATACGCAGTATTTT. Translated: CASRPLLAGGLTDTQYF.

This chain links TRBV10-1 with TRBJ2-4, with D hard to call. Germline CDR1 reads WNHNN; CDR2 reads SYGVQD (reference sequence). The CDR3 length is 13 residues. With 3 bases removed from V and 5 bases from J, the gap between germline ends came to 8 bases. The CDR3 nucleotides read TGCGCCAGCAGTGATGGGCAGGAAAACATTCAGTACTTC. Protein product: CASSDGQENIQYF.

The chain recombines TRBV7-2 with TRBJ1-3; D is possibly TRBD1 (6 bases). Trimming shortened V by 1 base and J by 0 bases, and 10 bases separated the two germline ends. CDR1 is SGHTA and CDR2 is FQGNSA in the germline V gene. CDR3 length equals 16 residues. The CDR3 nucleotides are TGTGCCAGCAGCTTAGACAGGGCTCGCTCTGGAAACACCATATATTTT. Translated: CASSLDRARSGNTIYF.

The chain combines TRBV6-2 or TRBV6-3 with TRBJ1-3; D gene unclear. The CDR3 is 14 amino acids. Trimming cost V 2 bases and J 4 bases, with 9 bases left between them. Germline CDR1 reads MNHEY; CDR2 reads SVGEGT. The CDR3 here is CASSYPDTGNTIYF. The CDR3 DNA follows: TGTGCCAGCAGTTACCCCGACACCGGAAACACCATATATTTT.

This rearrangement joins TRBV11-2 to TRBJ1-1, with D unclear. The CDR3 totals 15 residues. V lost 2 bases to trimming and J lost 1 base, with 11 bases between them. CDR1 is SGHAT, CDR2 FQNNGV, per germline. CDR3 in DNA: TGTGCCAGCAGCTTATTACCTACTTCGAACACTGAAGCTTTCTTT. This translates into CASSLLPTSNTEAFF.